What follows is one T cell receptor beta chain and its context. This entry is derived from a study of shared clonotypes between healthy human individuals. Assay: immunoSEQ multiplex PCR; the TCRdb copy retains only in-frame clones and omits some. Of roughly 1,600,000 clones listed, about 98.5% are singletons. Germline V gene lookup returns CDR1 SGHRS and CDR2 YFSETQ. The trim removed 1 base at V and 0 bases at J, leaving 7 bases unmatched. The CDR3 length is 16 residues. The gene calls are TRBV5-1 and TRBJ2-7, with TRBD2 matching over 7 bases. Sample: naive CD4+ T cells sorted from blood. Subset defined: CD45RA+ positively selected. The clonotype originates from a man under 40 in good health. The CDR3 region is CASSLSTPSGSYEQYF. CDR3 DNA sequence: TGCGCCAGCAGCTTGTCTACCCCTAGCGGCTCCTACGAGCAGTACTTC. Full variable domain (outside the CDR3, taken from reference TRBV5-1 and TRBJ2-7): KAGVTQTPRYLIKTRGQQVTLSCSPISGHRSVSWYQQTPGQGLQFLFEYFSETQRNKGNFPGRFSGRQFSNSRSEMNVSTLELGDSALYLCASSLSTPSGSYEQYFGPGTRLTVT.